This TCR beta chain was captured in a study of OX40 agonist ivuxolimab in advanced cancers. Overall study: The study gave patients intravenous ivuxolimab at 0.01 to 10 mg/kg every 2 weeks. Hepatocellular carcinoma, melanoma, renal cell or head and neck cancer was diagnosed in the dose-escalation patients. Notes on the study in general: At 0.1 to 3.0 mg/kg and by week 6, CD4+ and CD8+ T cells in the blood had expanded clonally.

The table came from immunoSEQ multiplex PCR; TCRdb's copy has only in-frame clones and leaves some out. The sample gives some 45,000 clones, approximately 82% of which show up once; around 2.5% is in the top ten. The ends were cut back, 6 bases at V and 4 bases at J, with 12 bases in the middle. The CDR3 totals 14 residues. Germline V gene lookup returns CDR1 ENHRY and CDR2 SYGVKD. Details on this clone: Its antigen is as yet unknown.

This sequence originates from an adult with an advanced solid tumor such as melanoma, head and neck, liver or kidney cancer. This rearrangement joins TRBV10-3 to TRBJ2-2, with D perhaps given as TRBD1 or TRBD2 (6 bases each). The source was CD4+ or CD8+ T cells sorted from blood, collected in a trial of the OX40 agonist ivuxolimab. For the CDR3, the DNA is TGTGCCATCAGGGGGGGCGGGACCACCGGGGAGCTGTTTTTT. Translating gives CAIRGGGTTGELFF.